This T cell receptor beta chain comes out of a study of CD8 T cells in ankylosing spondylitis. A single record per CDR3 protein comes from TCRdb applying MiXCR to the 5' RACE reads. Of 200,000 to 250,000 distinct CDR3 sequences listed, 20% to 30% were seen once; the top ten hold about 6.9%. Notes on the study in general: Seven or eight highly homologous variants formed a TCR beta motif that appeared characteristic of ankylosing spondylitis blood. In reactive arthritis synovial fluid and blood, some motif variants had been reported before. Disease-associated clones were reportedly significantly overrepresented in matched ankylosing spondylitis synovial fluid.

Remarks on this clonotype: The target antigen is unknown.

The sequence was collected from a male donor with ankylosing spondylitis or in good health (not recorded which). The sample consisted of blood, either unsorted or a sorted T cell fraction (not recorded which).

The CDR3 sequence is CASSRQGRETQYF. The CDR3 coding sequence is TGTGCCAGCAGCCGACAGGGGCGGGAGACCCAGTACTTC. The gene calls are TRBV6-1 and TRBJ2-5; 8 bases line up with TRBD1. CDR3 length: 13 residues. With V trimmed by 6 bases and J by 5 bases, 5 bases remained unmatched. Germline values: CDR1 MNHNS, CDR2 SASEGT.